This TCR beta chain appears in the sequencing data of a study of T cells after posttransplantation cyclophosphamide. Overall study results and limits: TRB overlap between skin or GI tissue T cells and blood was limited.

V dropped 1 base and J dropped 0; count of bases not matched to a gene: 3. Germline V gives CDR1 SEHNR, CDR2 FQNEAQ (reference sequence). CDR3 length equals 16 residues. Generated by immunoSEQ multiplex PCR, the TCRdb table keeps only in-frame clones and is missing some. Recorded here are roughly 32,000 clones, with no singletons, and the ten leading clones hold about 4.9%. Many counts were recorded for this clone. Its antigen is not known. The clonotype was recovered from a woman aged 25 to 39 in good health and a related stem cell transplant donor. The rearrangement links TRBV7-9 to TRBJ1-3; 7 positions agree with TRBD1. The sequencing input was PBMCs. CDR3 sequence reads: CASSLGWDSSGNTIYF. CDR3 nucleotides: TGTGCCAGCAGCTTAGGATGGGACAGCTCTGGAAACACCATATATTTT.